The 21 T cell receptor beta chains reported below all come from one sample, sequenced in a study of PD-1 blockade in classical Hodgkin lymphoma. Produced via immunoSEQ multiplex PCR; TCRdb's table is partial and in-frame only. Found here are about 97,000 clones, 80% to 90% of them singletons; the top ten hold around 6.6%. Autologous stem cell transplantation was followed by relapse in every patient, and brentuximab vedotin exposure varied. The sequencing used peripheral blood mononuclear cells (PBMCs), collected before the second cycle of nivolumab. The receptor set was obtained from a human donor with classical Hodgkin lymphoma.

DNA for the CDR3: TGTGCCAGCTCAGTCCGGGGAGGAAACTATGGCTACACCTTC. This gives the protein CASSVRGGNYGYTF. The J gene is TRBJ1-2, the V gene TRBV18; D unclear. Germline V gene lookup returns CDR1 KGHSH and CDR2 LQKENI. This CDR3 comprises 14 residues. V was cut by 5 bases and J by 2 bases, with 12 bases left in between.

This clone has only one observation. The CDR3 loop reads CASSMAGIGYGYTF. CDR3 in DNA: TGTGCCAGTAGTATGGCAGGGATAGGCTATGGCTACACCTTC. This sequence joins TRBV19 and TRBJ1-2; TRBD1 might be the D (5 bases). Looked up from germline, CDR1 is LNHDA and CDR2 is SQIVND (reference sequence). This CDR3 contains 14 residues. Trimming removed 3 bases from V and 4 bases from J, with 12 bases in between.

The chain joins TRBV5-1 to TRBJ2-5; D perhaps matches TRBD1 (6 bases). TRBJ2-7 explains the end of the DNA better; the J call may be wrong. The CDR3 extends over 15 amino acids. CDR1 is SGHRS, CDR2 YFSETQ, per germline. The CDR3, as DNA: TGCGCCAGCAGCCCGGACAGACTGAGCGACTACGAGCAGTACTTC. This translates into CASSPDRLSDYEQYF.

This chain links TRBV4-2 with TRBJ2-5; D is perhaps TRBD1 (6 bases). The CDR3 length is 14 residues. CDR1 is LGHNA, CDR2 YNFKEQ, per germline. V was trimmed by 1 base and J by 5 bases, leaving 11 bases between them. CDR3 region: CASSQGGPPETQYF. The DNA for the CDR3 is TGTGCCAGCAGCCAAGGGGGGCCACCGGAGACCCAGTACTTC.

CDR3 amino acids: CAISTGTGGYEQYF. Written as DNA, the CDR3 is TGTGCCATTTCGACCGGGACAGGGGGGTACGAGCAGTACTTC. The chain is built from TRBV6-6 and TRBJ2-7; TRBD1 matches 11 bases. CDR1 and CDR2 from the germline V gene are MNHNY and SVGAGI (reference sequence). CDR3 length equals 14 residues. V shed 10 bases, J shed 4 bases, and the junction held 9 bases outside the gene matches.

V and J are TRBV10-2 and TRBJ1-1; D gene uncertain. Per germline, CDR1 WSHSY and CDR2 SAAADI. This CDR3 has 14 amino acids. V shed 2 bases and J shed 4 bases, with 11 bases lying between them. The CDR3 coding sequence is TGCGCCAGCAGTGAGGACAAGTGGGGCACTGAAGCTTTCTTT. This gives the protein CASSEDKWGTEAFF.

This clone was found once. This chain connects TRBV13 to TRBJ1-2; TRBD1 matches 10 bases. Germline trimming cut 7 bases from V and 8 bases from J; bases unmatched to any gene: 16. Germline CDR1 is PRHDT and CDR2 is FYEKMQ (reference sequence). The CDR3 is 16 residues long. The CDR3 protein is CASKRLLSGTGDGYTF. The CDR3 region has the DNA TGTGCCAGCAAACGCCTCCTATCCGGGACAGGGGACGGCTACACCTTC.

V usage is TRBV19 and J usage is TRBJ2-2; TRBD2 matches 11 bases. CDR1 LNHDA and CDR2 SQIVND come from the germline V gene (reference sequence). The CDR3 length is 15 residues. Trimming took 6 bases from V and 3 from J; bases not matched to a gene: 3. The CDR3 reads CASRSSGGYTGELFF. CDR3 nucleotides: TGTGCCAGTAGATCTAGCGGGGGGTACACCGGGGAGCTGTTTTTT.

The chain joins TRBV19 to TRBJ1-5, with a weak D call TRBD1 (6 bases). CDR1 and CDR2 (germline): LNHDA, SQIVND (reference sequence). Between the trimmed V and J ends, which lost 3 bases and 5 bases, there was a span of 8 bases. The CDR3 has 13 amino acids. CDR3 protein: CASSMTGDQPQHF. The CDR3 nucleotides are TGTGCCAGTAGTATGACAGGAGATCAGCCCCAGCATTTT.

This clone was seen more than once but under ten times. This chain joins TRBV4-1 and TRBJ2-7, with 7 nucleotides matching TRBD2. The J segment lost 3 bases and the V segment lost 0 bases, leaving 8 bases of the junction unmatched. This CDR3 has 16 amino acids. Germline V gene data show CDR1 as MGHRA and CDR2 as YSYEKL. For the CDR3, the DNA is TGCGCCAGCAGCCAAGAGTCATCCGGGGGGTTCTACGAGCAGTACTTC. It yields the protein CASSQESSGGFYEQYF.

This clone was observed a few times. The chain is built from TRBV19 and TRBJ2-7; D is perhaps TRBD1 (5 bases). Germline CDR1 LNHDA, CDR2 SQIVND (reference sequence). Deletions cut 5 bases from V and 4 bases from J, with 18 bases between. The CDR3 length is 15 residues. Here the CDR3 DNA reads TGTGCCAGTAGTTTTCGGACCTTCTCAGGGTACGAGCAGTACTTC. It specifies CASSFRTFSGYEQYF.

This clone appeared once. Other nucleotide sequences in the sample specify the same CDR3. The gene calls are TRBV2 and TRBJ1-4; TRBD1 matches at 7 bases. V lost 6 bases to trimming and J lost 5 bases; unmatched junction nucleotides: 0. From germline, CDR1 is SNHLY and CDR2 FYNNEI. The CDR3 consists of 12 residues. The CDR3 DNA reads as TGTGCCAGCAGCAGGGGGAATGAAAAACTGTTTTTT. Translated: CASSRGNEKLFF. The entire variable domain, with the rest obtained from reference TRBV2 and TRBJ1-4, is as follows: EPEVTQTPSHQVTQMGQEVILRCVPISNHLYFYWYRQILGQKVEFLVSFYNNEISEKSEIFDDQFSVERPDGSNFTLKIRSTKLEDSAMYFCASSRGNEKLFFGSGTQLSVL.

This sequence joins TRBV4-3 and TRBJ1-2, with D uncertain. This CDR3 spans 16 amino acids. CDR1 is LGHNA, CDR2 YSLEER, per germline. The V end lost 3 bases, the J end lost 1 base, and 15 bases lay between the germline ends. As DNA, the CDR3 is TGCGCCAGCAGCCACCCCGGGAGAGGGCTTAACTATGGCTACACCTTC. This codes for CASSHPGRGLNYGYTF.

The V and J genes are TRBV7-2 and TRBJ1-1; tentatively, D is TRBD1 (6 bases). The CDR3 spans 14 residues. Germline V gives CDR1 SGHTA, CDR2 FQGNSA. V dropped 3 bases and J dropped 7 bases, with 15 bases sitting between them. Here the CDR3 reads CASSFGQNGHEAFF. Here the CDR3 DNA reads TGTGCCAGCAGCTTTGGACAGAATGGGCATGAAGCTTTCTTT.

This rearrangement joins TRBV15 to TRBJ1-5; D is uncertain. In germline, CDR1 is LNHNV, CDR2 YYDKDF (reference sequence). Trimming cost V 3 bases and J 5 bases, with 14 bases left between them. The CDR3 has 15 residues. The CDR3 sequence is CATSRGNNLDQPQHF. The CDR3, as DNA: TGTGCCACCAGCAGGGGAAACAATCTGGATCAGCCCCAGCATTTT.

This chain links TRBV15 with TRBJ2-1; D not certain. V was shortened by 0 bases and J by 9 bases, with 9 bases between the two germline ends. Germline V gene sequence: CDR1 LNHNV, CDR2 YYDKDF (reference sequence). This CDR3 has 13 amino acids. CDR3 coding DNA: TGTGCCACCAGCAGAGATCGCGCGACTGAGCAGTTCTTC. It translates to CATSRDRATEQFF.

The V and J genes are TRBV27 and TRBJ1-2, with 8 bases aligning to TRBD1. V was clipped by 5 bases and J by 5 bases; unmatched bases: 7. The CDR3 consists of 14 residues. The germline V gene encodes CDR1 MNHEY and CDR2 SMNVEV (reference sequence). DNA of the CDR3: TGTGCCAGCAGTCTACAGGGGGTCGGTTATGGCTACACCTTC. Its translation: CASSLQGVGYGYTF.

The chain carries TRBV15 and TRBJ2-7; 11 nucleotides match TRBD1. Per the germline V gene, CDR1 is LNHNV and CDR2 is YYDKDF (reference sequence). CDR3 length equals 14 residues. J was trimmed by 5 bases and V by 4 bases; bases with no gene match: 4. CDR3 DNA: TGTGCCACCAGCACCAGGACAGGGGGCAACGAGCAGTACTTC. Protein sequence: CATSTRTGGNEQYF.

This clone was observed a handful of times. The rearrangement uses TRBV19 and TRBJ1-2; the D is unclear. CDR1 LNHDA and CDR2 SQIVND come from the germline V gene (reference sequence). The CDR3 consists of 13 residues. With 9 bases removed from V and 7 bases from J, the gap between germline ends came to 18 bases. CDR3 in amino acids: CASHPERLGGYTF. The CDR3, as DNA: TGTGCCAGCCACCCTGAAAGGCTAGGTGGCTACACCTTC.

This sequence joins TRBV4-3 and TRBJ2-3; D gene uncertain. Germline lookup yields CDR1 LGHNA and CDR2 YSLEER. CDR3 length: 15 residues. Trimming removed 3 bases at V and 3 bases at J, with 13 bases between. CDR3 region: CASSHESTRTDTQYF. Here the CDR3 DNA reads TGCGCCAGCAGCCATGAATCGACCCGAACAGATACGCAGTATTTT.

The V call is TRBV7-2, the J call TRBJ2-2, with 16 bases that match TRBD2. The CDR3 is 18 residues long. V shed 6 bases and J 5 bases; nucleotides not matched to a gene: 9. CDR1 SGHTA and CDR2 FQGNSA come from the germline V gene. CDR3 region: CASSPPGLAGGRTGELFF. The CDR3 nucleotides are TGTGCCAGCAGTCCGCCGGGACTAGCGGGGGGGCGGACCGGGGAGCTGTTTTTT. The full variable domain, its missing parts supplied by reference TRBV7-2 and TRBJ2-2, is GAGVSQSPSNKVTEKGKDVELRCDPISGHTALYWYRQSLGQGLEFLIYFQGNSAPDKSGLPSDRFSAERTGGSVSTLTIQRTQQEDSAVYLCASSPPGLAGGRTGELFFGEGSRLTVL.